Shown below are 19 T cell receptor beta chains from a single sample sequenced in a study of blood T cells in healthy people across ages. Next came a second PCR, run for roughly 6 to 11 cycles, which used a sample-barcoded 5' primer along with a J-beta primer mix. MiXCR, applied by TCRdb to the 5' RACE reads, yields one record per CDR3 protein. The sample shows just over 1 million distinct CDR3 sequences, less than 50% of them seen only once. Sequenced material: blood. The receptors stem from a woman in her fifties or sixties in good health.

This clonotype occurred a few times. A much larger clone lies a single base off, so this may be a read error. The chain employs TRBV5-1 and TRBJ2-7, with TRBD2 matching 10 bases. The CDR3 runs 13 residues. Per germline, CDR1 SGHRS and CDR2 YFSETQ. The J segment lost 5 bases and the V segment lost 3 bases, leaving 2 bases of the junction unmatched. In nucleotides, the CDR3 is TGCGCCAGCAGCTCTAGCGGGAGCAACGAGCAGTACTTC. It codes for CASSSSGSNEQYF.

The rearrangement joins TRBV5-1 to TRBJ1-6; the match to TRBD1 covers 10 bases. The CDR3 extends over 17 amino acids. The junction had 10 bases not matched to a gene; V was cut back by 1 base and J by 9 bases. From germline, CDR1 is SGHRS and CDR2 YFSETQ. The CDR3 region is CASSLYSPGQGSSPLHF. DNA for the CDR3: TGCGCCAGCAGCTTGTATTCGCCGGGACAGGGGTCTTCACCCCTCCACTTT.

V and J are TRBV10-1 and TRBJ2-1, with D tentatively TRBD1 (5 bases). V was pared by 4 bases and J by 7 bases, with 11 bases between. This CDR3 is built from 13 residues. CDR1 WNHNN and CDR2 SYGVQD come from the germline V gene (reference sequence). The CDR3 loop reads CASSGVGVNEQFF. The CDR3 bases are TGCGCCAGCAGTGGAGTAGGGGTGAATGAGCAGTTCTTC.

V usage is TRBV7-8 and J usage is TRBJ2-1, with a tentative D call TRBD2 (6 bases). Germline V gene data show CDR1 as SGHVS and CDR2 as FQNEAQ. The CDR3 has 16 residues. Between the trimmed V and J ends, which lost 7 bases and 5 bases, there was a span of 21 bases. The CDR3 sequence is CASNPRAGRYNNEQFF. In nucleotides, the CDR3 is TGTGCCAGCAACCCGAGGGCGGGGAGATATAACAATGAGCAGTTCTTC.

This chain joins TRBV2 and TRBJ2-7, with D possibly being TRBD2 (6 bases). Germline loops: CDR1 SNHLY, CDR2 FYNNEI. Trimming removed 3 bases at V and 1 base at J, with 13 bases between. This CDR3 contains 15 residues. The CDR3 reads CASSDGLASSYEQYF. In nucleotides, the CDR3 is TGTGCCAGCAGTGATGGGCTAGCGTCTTCCTACGAGCAGTACTTC.

This clonotype was counted at least ten times. This chain links TRBV14 with TRBJ2-1; a weak D match, TRBD2 (6 bases). The germline gives CDR1 SGHDN, CDR2 FVKESK. V dropped 0 bases and J dropped 0 bases, with 15 bases sitting between them. CDR3 length: 18 amino acids. The CDR3 is CASSQEMRRGNSYNEQFF. CDR3 sequence (DNA): TGTGCCAGCAGCCAAGAAATGCGCCGCGGGAACTCCTACAATGAGCAGTTCTTC.

V is TRBV7-2 and J is TRBJ1-2; 8 nucleotides align to TRBD1. After removal of 5 bases from V and 4 bases from J, the junction contained 3 bases not matched to a gene. The length of the CDR3 is 13 residues. Germline CDR1 SGHTA, CDR2 FQGNSA. In DNA, the CDR3 is TGTGCCAGCAGCCGGGACAGGAGCTATGGCTACACCTTC. Amino acid sequence: CASSRDRSYGYTF. Variable domain in full (rest from reference TRBV7-2 and TRBJ1-2): GAGVSQSPSNKVTEKGKDVELRCDPISGHTALYWYRQSLGQGLEFLIYFQGNSAPDKSGLPSDRFSAERTGGSVSTLTIQRTQQEDSAVYLCASSRDRSYGYTFGSGTRLTVV.

The V call is TRBV5-1, the J call TRBJ2-5; 8 positions match TRBD1. The V segment lost 2 bases and the J segment 3 bases; nucleotides outside the gene matches: 6. The CDR3 totals 15 residues. The germline CDR1 and CDR2 sequences are SGHRS and YFSETQ. As DNA, the CDR3 is TGCGCCAGCAGCTTAGGGCAGGGGGCTGAAGAGACCCAGTACTTC. It specifies CASSLGQGAEETQYF.

This clonotype occurred once. This chain connects TRBV11-2 to TRBJ1-2; D call uncertain. CDR1 SGHAT and CDR2 FQNNGV come from the germline V gene. V dropped 1 base and J dropped 3 bases, with 15 bases sitting between them. This CDR3 contains 16 residues. As DNA, the CDR3 is TGTGCCAGCAGCTTAGGGGTTCTGGGTAACGACTATGGCTACACCTTC. Residues: CASSLGVLGNDYGYTF.

CDR3 in amino acids: CASRADRPTYEQYF. CDR3 DNA: TGTGCCAGCAGAGCCGATAGACCGACTTACGAGCAGTACTTC. The V and J genes are TRBV7-8 and TRBJ2-7; D remains ambiguous. Trimming shortened V by 6 bases and J by 4 bases, and 16 bases separated the two germline ends. CDR3 size: 14 residues. Looked up from germline, CDR1 is SGHVS and CDR2 is FQNEAQ.

This rearrangement joins TRBV11-2 to TRBJ2-7, with D perhaps matching TRBD2 (6 bases). This CDR3 has 16 amino acids. Germline V gives CDR1 SGHAT, CDR2 FQNNGV. The V gene lost 1 base and the J gene lost 7 bases, with 20 bases spanning the gap. The CDR3 nucleotides are TGTGCCAGCAGCTTAGGGTTTAGCGGACTTTACAATGAGCAGTACTTC. This sequence encodes CASSLGFSGLYNEQYF.

This chain connects TRBV7-9 to TRBJ2-3; 11 bases align to TRBD2. The germline V gene encodes CDR1 SEHNR and CDR2 FQNEAQ (reference sequence). The junction had 8 bases not matched to a gene; V was cut back by 5 bases and J by 4 bases. This CDR3 region has 16 residues. CDR3 sequence reads: CASSISGRAIADTQYF. CDR3 coding DNA: TGTGCCAGCAGCATTAGCGGGAGGGCCATCGCAGATACGCAGTATTTT.

The V call is TRBV5-5, the J call TRBJ1-2; 7 nucleotides agree with TRBD1. CDR3 size: 16 residues. V gave up 3 bases and J gave up 4 bases; unmatched junction bases: 12. The germline V gene encodes CDR1 SGHKS and CDR2 YYEKEE (reference sequence). The CDR3 DNA follows: TGTGCCAGCAGCTCCGAGGGGGCAGGGGCTAGCTATGGCTACACCTTC. The encoded protein is CASSSEGAGASYGYTF.

The DNA of the CDR3 is TGTGCCAGCAGCCCCCCCCAGGGAGCTAGCGGGAGCACAGATACGCAGTATTTT. Translating gives CASSPPQGASGSTDTQYF. The chain has TRBV7-9 and TRBJ2-3; 8 bases are a match to TRBD2. Germline CDR1 reads SEHNR; CDR2 reads FQNEAQ (reference sequence). This CDR3 contains 18 residues. J was trimmed by 0 bases and V by 5 bases; bases with no gene match: 13.

This clonotype was counted only a few times. J is TRBJ2-5 and V is TRBV10-2; 7 bases are shared with TRBD1. V was clipped by 2 bases and J by 4 bases; unmatched bases: 1. Germline CDR1 reads WSHSY; CDR2 reads SAAADI. CDR3 length equals 13 residues. The CDR3 DNA reads TGCGCCAGCAGTGAGAGGGGGCGAGAGACCCAGTACTTC. Translated, it gives CASSERGRETQYF.

The table lists this clonotype with a count of one. The V and J genes are TRBV5-1 and TRBJ2-5; tentative D call: TRBD2 (5 bases). Trimming pared 7 bases from V and 4 bases from J, leaving 20 bases between. The CDR3 runs to 15 residues. Germline assignment: CDR1 SGHRS and CDR2 YFSETQ. CDR3 protein: CASLGGLLTGETQYF. The CDR3 nucleotides are TGCGCCAGCCTCGGAGGACTGCTTACTGGAGAGACCCAGTACTTC.

The chain couples TRBV29-1 to TRBJ1-2, with D unclear. V lost 7 bases and J 5 bases, leaving 14 bases between the germline ends. Germline lookup yields CDR1 SQVTM and CDR2 ANQGSEA. The CDR3 runs 12 residues. The CDR3 nucleotides read TGCAGCGCTGCCGGAGAGGGATATGGCTACACCTTC. Residues: CSAAGEGYGYTF.

The rearrangement links TRBV27 to TRBJ2-1; weak D call: TRBD2 (6 bases). Trimming left V 6 bases short and J 0 bases short, with 12 bases between. CDR1 and CDR2 from the germline V gene are MNHEY and SMNVEV (reference sequence). This CDR3 is 15 amino acids long. CDR3 sequence reads: CASSRGVFSYNEQFF. Here the CDR3 DNA reads TGTGCCAGCAGCCGCGGGGTTTTCTCCTACAATGAGCAGTTCTTC.

The chain joins TRBV5-1 to TRBJ2-5; possibly TRBD2 for D (5 bases). The CDR3 contains 13 residues. Germline CDR1 and CDR2: SGHRS and YFSETQ. V shed 0 bases and J shed 7 bases, with 10 bases lying between them. In nucleotides, the CDR3 is TGCGCCAGCAGCTTGGTTGGAGGAGGGACCCAGTACTTC. Protein: CASSLVGGGTQYF. Full variable domain (rest looked up from reference TRBV5-1 and TRBJ2-5): KAGVTQTPRYLIKTRGQQVTLSCSPISGHRSVSWYQQTPGQGLQFLFEYFSETQRNKGNFPGRFSGRQFSNSRSEMNVSTLELGDSALYLCASSLVGGGTQYFGPGTRLLVL.